The clone carrying this TCR beta chain was counted a single time. As yet, its antigen is unknown. This CDR3 has 14 residues. V gave up 5 bases and J gave up 0 bases, with 10 bases separating them. Germline assignment: CDR1 MNHEY and CDR2 SVGAGI. The sample originates from a study of radiation and T cells in renal cell carcinoma. Repertoires were generated with immunoSEQ multiplex PCR, while TCRdb's copy carries only in-frame clones and drops some. The sample has approximately 86,000 clones; around 85% are singletons. Findings and limits, study-wide: In blood, top tumor clones expanded by 2 weeks, shrinking by 4.

Time point in this sample: blood 4 weeks post-SBRT, at nephrectomy. The treatment here: 15 Gy SBRT to primary tumor, nephrectomy 4 weeks later. The source was blood, collected from a patient whose treatment included radiotherapy and nephrectomy. The chain couples TRBV6-5 to TRBJ1-1; perhaps TRBD1 as D (5 bases). The source is a man aged 45-65 years with renal cell carcinoma. The CDR3 coding sequence is TGTGCCAGCAGTACCCCAGGGATGAACACTGAAGCTTTCTTT. This encodes CASSTPGMNTEAFF.